This entry lists 20 T cell receptor beta chains sequenced from one sample in a study of T cells in tuberculosis. Repertoires were generated with immunoSEQ multiplex PCR, while TCRdb's copy carries only in-frame clones and drops some. The sample lists about 10,000 clones, around 94% occurring once. What was sequenced was PBMCs. These receptors all stem from an adult with tuberculosis.

This chain's CDR3 is CASSHWTELNTEAFF. CDR3 nucleotide sequence: TGTGCCAGCAGCCACTGGACAGAATTGAACACTGAAGCTTTCTTT. The V call is TRBV6-5, the J call TRBJ1-1; a weak D match, TRBD1 (6 bases). This CDR3 is 15 amino acids long. Germline V gene sequence: CDR1 MNHEY, CDR2 SVGAGI. V dropped 6 bases and J dropped 0 bases, with 14 bases sitting between them.

The CDR3 DNA reads as TGCAGCGTTGGGGATCGGGGCTACGAGCAGTACTTC. It specifies CSVGDRGYEQYF. The rearrangement links TRBV29-1 to TRBJ2-7; D might be TRBD2 (5 bases). This CDR3 region has 12 residues. The germline V and J ends were trimmed by 4 bases and 3 bases, with 10 bases remaining between them. The germline gives CDR1 SQVTM, CDR2 ANQGSEA.

The V and J genes are TRBV6-1 and TRBJ1-5; 8 nucleotides align to TRBD1. CDR1 is MNHNS and CDR2 is SASEGT in the germline V gene. CDR3 length equals 14 residues. Trimming took 8 bases from V and 9 from J; bases not matched to a gene: 12. DNA of the CDR3: TGTGCCAGCGATGGACAGGGCGATCTTACGCCCCAGCATTTT. Translating gives CASDGQGDLTPQHF.

This chain joins TRBV9 and TRBJ1-2; D is possibly TRBD1 (6 bases). CDR3 length equals 15 residues. V shed 3 bases and J shed 5 bases, with 17 bases lying between them. Germline-derived CDR1 and CDR2 are SGDLS and YYNGEE. CDR3 loop: CASSAGGGLGYGYTF. The CDR3 DNA sequence: TGTGCCAGCAGCGCCGGCGGGGGGCTTGGGTATGGCTACACCTTC.

The chain couples TRBV2 to TRBJ2-5; perhaps TRBD2 as D (5 bases). V shed 5 bases and J shed 0 bases, with 10 bases lying between them. CDR1 and CDR2 from the germline V gene are SNHLY and FYNNEI. The CDR3 runs 14 residues. The chain's CDR3 is CASSRSSNQETQYF. CDR3 in DNA: TGTGCCAGCAGTCGCTCTAGCAACCAAGAGACCCAGTACTTC.

The V call is TRBV19, the J call TRBJ1-2, with D perhaps matching TRBD1 (6 bases). Germline lookup yields CDR1 LNHDA and CDR2 SQIVND (reference sequence). Deletions cut 5 bases from V and 2 bases from J, with 9 bases between. The CDR3 spans 13 residues. CDR3 nucleotides: TGTGCCAGTAGTCGGGACACCAACTATGGCTACACCTTC. Its translation: CASSRDTNYGYTF.

This rearrangement joins TRBV11-3 to TRBJ2-3; 7 positions agree with TRBD1. Losses at the gene ends were 4 bases for V and 6 bases for J; bases not matched to a gene: 4. CDR3 length equals 13 residues. Germline V gives CDR1 SGHNT, CDR2 YENEEA. The CDR3 DNA reads TGTGCCAGCAGCTCTAGGGGGCGGGATACGCAGTATTTT. This codes for CASSSRGRDTQYF. Full variable domain (outside the CDR3, taken from reference TRBV11-3 and TRBJ2-3): EAGVVQSPRYKIIEKKQPVAFWCNPISGHNTLYWYLQNLGQGPELLIRYENEEAVDDSQLPKDRFSAERLKGVDSTLKIQPAELGDSAVYLCASSSRGRDTQYFGPGTRLTVL.

This rearrangement joins TRBV19 to TRBJ1-4; D not certain. CDR1 is LNHDA and CDR2 is SQIVND in the germline V gene (reference sequence). This CDR3 has 16 residues. Between the trimmed V and J ends, which lost 11 bases and 0 bases, there was a span of 19 bases. The CDR3 sequence: CASKWASIATNEKLFF. For the CDR3, the DNA is TGTGCCTCGAAGTGGGCTTCTATTGCAACTAATGAAAAACTGTTTTTT.

The rearrangement uses TRBV5-1 and TRBJ2-7, with D possibly being TRBD1 (6 bases). Germline CDR1 and CDR2: SGHRS and YFSETQ. Deletions cut 0 bases from V and 1 base from J, with 26 bases between. This CDR3 contains 20 residues. The DNA of the CDR3 is TGCGCCAGCAGCTTGGAGCCTCGCGCCTACCTATCGACAGGTTCCTACGAGCAGTACTTC. This translates into CASSLEPRAYLSTGSYEQYF.

This clone counts as medium-sized. The chain uses TRBV10-1 and TRBJ1-1; TRBD1 matches 8 bases. Germline V gene lookup returns CDR1 WNHNN and CDR2 SYGVQD (reference sequence). V shed 3 bases, J shed 6 bases, and the junction held 3 bases outside the gene matches. The CDR3 runs 13 residues. The CDR3 sequence is CASSEQGGSEAFF. In DNA form, the CDR3 reads TGCGCCAGCAGTGAACAGGGGGGCTCTGAAGCTTTCTTT.

V and J are TRBV19 and TRBJ1-2; possible D gene TRBD1, 5 bases. This CDR3 is 14 amino acids long. Germline CDR1 reads LNHDA; CDR2 reads SQIVND (reference sequence). V was shortened by 5 bases and J by 8 bases, with 18 bases between the two germline ends. The CDR3 DNA is TGTGCCAGTAGTCCCTCCGGGGGATTCGGCGGCTACACCTTC. Amino acids: CASSPSGGFGGYTF.

The sample holds one count of this clone. The J gene is TRBJ1-6, the V gene TRBV10-2; D is possibly TRBD1 (5 bases). V was trimmed by 6 bases and J by 4 bases, leaving 22 bases between them. Germline V CDR1 and CDR2: WSHSY, SAAADI. The CDR3 is 18 amino acids. The chain's CDR3 is CASSPRDFLTAYNSPLHF. The DNA of the CDR3 is TGCGCCAGCAGCCCCAGGGACTTCCTTACGGCATATAATTCACCCCTCCACTTT.

CDR3 nucleotide sequence: TGTGCCAGCAGTTATGGCGGGTTGGGAACAGATACGCAGTATTTT. The encoded protein is CASSYGGLGTDTQYF. This sequence joins TRBV6-6 and TRBJ2-3; D possibly corresponds to TRBD2 (5 bases). The germline V gene encodes CDR1 MNHNY and CDR2 SVGAGI (reference sequence). V was cut by 3 bases and J by 3 bases, with 13 bases left in between. The CDR3 runs 15 residues.

DNA of the CDR3: TGTGCCAGTAGTATGGTGGGGGGCACCGGGGAGCTGTTTTTT. This codes for CASSMVGGTGELFF. V and J are TRBV19 and TRBJ2-2; TRBD2 might be the D (6 bases). The germline gives CDR1 LNHDA, CDR2 SQIVND (reference sequence). This CDR3 spans 14 amino acids. The V end lost 3 bases, the J end lost 4 bases, and 9 bases lay between the germline ends.

The chain uses TRBV5-1 and TRBJ1-2; D gene unclear. The CDR3 loop spans 16 amino acids. Germline V gene sequence: CDR1 SGHRS, CDR2 YFSETQ. V lost 4 bases to trimming and J lost 4 bases, with 20 bases between them. CDR3: CASSRDVGTRAYGYTF. CDR3 DNA sequence: TGCGCCAGCAGCAGAGATGTGGGCACGAGGGCCTATGGCTACACCTTC.

The chain joins TRBV5-1 to TRBJ2-3, with 10 positions matching TRBD2. This CDR3 region has 18 residues. The V gene end was trimmed by 0 bases and the J gene end by 2 bases; junction bases not matched to a gene: 9. The germline V gene encodes CDR1 SGHRS and CDR2 YFSETQ. DNA of the CDR3: TGCGCCAGCAGCTTGGCCTTGCCTAGCGGGGGCCCCACAGATACGCAGTATTTT. It is translated as CASSLALPSGGPTDTQYF.

The chain links TRBV30 to TRBJ1-1, with TRBD1 identical over 7 bases. Germline V lookup: CDR1 GTSNPN, CDR2 SVGIG (reference sequence). The V segment lost 0 bases and the J segment 3 bases; nucleotides outside the gene matches: 7. The length of the CDR3 is 15 residues. Written as DNA, the CDR3 is TGTGCCTGGAGTGTACTTGAGGGGGCGTACACTGAAGCTTTCTTT. Translation gives CAWSVLEGAYTEAFF. Filled out from reference TRBV30 and TRBJ1-1, the complete variable domain reads SQTIHQWPATLVQPVGSPLSLECTVEGTSNPNLYWYRQAAGRGLQLLFYSVGIGQISSEVPQNLSASRPQDRQFILSSKKLLLSDSGFYLCAWSVLEGAYTEAFFGQGTRLTVV.

Details on this clone: A read error may account for a junction end that differs from germline. The V call is TRBV7-9, the J call TRBJ2-1; 12 positions agree with TRBD2. Looked up from germline, CDR1 is SEHNR and CDR2 is FQNEAQ (reference sequence). The length of the CDR3 is 15 residues. In nucleotides, the CDR3 is TGTGCCAGCAGCCTAGCGGGAGGGCCCTACAATGAGCAGTTCTTC. Its protein product is CASSLAGGPYNEQFF.

The chain has TRBV11-2 and TRBJ1-1; no reliable D call. V lost 5 bases, J lost 5 bases, and 9 bases lay in between. Germline V gene sequence: CDR1 SGHAT, CDR2 FQNNGV. This CDR3 contains 12 residues. The CDR3 here is CASSPGVTEAFF. CDR3 DNA: TGTGCCAGCAGCCCCGGGGTGACTGAAGCTTTCTTT.

The genes are TRBV6-5 and TRBJ1-1; D ambiguous. Deletions cut 4 bases from V and 3 bases from J, with 3 bases between. The CDR3 length is 11 residues. CDR1 and CDR2 from the germline V gene are MNHEY and SVGAGI. CDR3 region: CASSSYTEAFF. The DNA of the CDR3 is TGTGCCAGCAGTTCATACACTGAAGCTTTCTTT.